The 13 T cell receptor beta chains below come from one sample, sequenced in a study of blood T cell repertoires in COVID-19. The repertoire was sequenced with immunoSEQ multiplex PCR; TCRdb's copy has only in-frame clones and lacks some. The data show over 65,000 clones, 90% seen once. The sequencing input was peripheral blood. Receptors originate from a human donor in a cohort sampled during active COVID-19.

The rearrangement links TRBV29-1 to TRBJ2-1; D not resolved. This CDR3 spans 14 amino acids. CDR1 is SQVTM and CDR2 is ANQGSEA in the germline V gene. Between the trimmed V and J ends, which lost 3 bases and 0 bases, there was a span of 9 bases. CDR3 DNA: TGCAGCGTTGATCCGGAGCGCTCCTACAATGAGCAGTTCTTC. It translates to CSVDPERSYNEQFF.

The V call is TRBV3-1 (or the pseudogene TRBV3-2), the J call TRBJ2-5, with D possibly TRBD2 on 5 matching bases. The ends were cut back, 10 bases at V and 5 bases at J, with 17 bases in the middle. CDR3 size: 13 residues. Looked up from germline, CDR1 is LGHDT and CDR2 is YNNKEL (reference sequence). Here the CDR3 DNA reads TGTGCCACCCGAGCCATGGGAGCGGAGACCCAGTACTTC. Its translation: CATRAMGAETQYF.

The V and J genes are TRBV6-5 and TRBJ1-5; D remains ambiguous. The germline gives CDR1 MNHEY, CDR2 SVGAGI. The ends were cut back, 4 bases at V and 9 bases at J, with 10 bases in the middle. This CDR3 has 12 amino acids. The CDR3 region has the DNA TGTGCCAGCAGTTCTCCCCCCGGGCCCCAGCATTTT. This gives the protein CASSSPPGPQHF.

This chain connects TRBV6-5 to TRBJ1-2; D is unclear. The CDR3 loop spans 12 amino acids. Germline V lookup: CDR1 MNHEY, CDR2 SVGAGI. The ends were cut back, 5 bases at V and 6 bases at J, with 10 bases in the middle. The CDR3 is CASSPRGDGYTF. CDR3 sequence (DNA): TGTGCCAGCAGTCCCCGGGGAGATGGCTACACCTTC.

The genes are TRBV27 and TRBJ2-7; tentative D call: TRBD2 (6 bases). V was cut by 6 bases and J by 2 bases, with 17 bases left in between. CDR1 is MNHEY and CDR2 is SMNVEV in the germline V gene (reference sequence). The CDR3 sequence is 15 residues long. The CDR3 sequence is CASSLGRGGTYEQYF. The DNA for the CDR3 is TGTGCCAGCAGCTTAGGGCGTGGGGGGACCTACGAGCAGTACTTC.

This CDR3 is CASSPNIRTGQVSHGYTF. In nucleotides, the CDR3 is TGCGCCAGCAGCCCAAACATAAGGACAGGGCAGGTTTCGCATGGCTACACCTTC. V gene TRBV5-1 combines with J gene TRBJ1-2; 8 nucleotides match TRBD1. CDR1 is SGHRS and CDR2 is YFSETQ in the germline V gene. This CDR3 is built from 18 residues. V dropped 4 bases and J dropped 6; count of bases not matched to a gene: 20. Full variable domain (rest looked up from reference TRBV5-1 and TRBJ1-2): KAGVTQTPRYLIKTRGQQVTLSCSPISGHRSVSWYQQTPGQGLQFLFEYFSETQRNKGNFPGRFSGRQFSNSRSEMNVSTLELGDSALYLCASSPNIRTGQVSHGYTFGSGTRLTVV.

The gene calls are TRBV29-1 and TRBJ1-2; TRBD1 matches at 12 bases. The CDR3 loop spans 13 amino acids. V lost 6 bases to trimming and J lost 5 bases; unmatched junction nucleotides: 4. CDR1 SQVTM and CDR2 ANQGSEA come from the germline V gene. The CDR3, as DNA: TGCAGCGTGGGGACAGGGGGCGGATATGGCTACACCTTC. Amino acids: CSVGTGGGYGYTF.

The gene calls are TRBV19 and TRBJ2-5, with 9 positions matching TRBD2. The germline gives CDR1 LNHDA, CDR2 SQIVND (reference sequence). The CDR3 loop spans 15 amino acids. The ends lost 4 bases at V and 5 bases at J; junction bases unmatched: 8. CDR3 DNA sequence: TGTGCCAGTAGTACTCTAGCGGGGCAGAGGGAGACCCAGTACTTC. It yields the protein CASSTLAGQRETQYF. Full variable domain (outside the CDR3, taken from reference TRBV19 and TRBJ2-5): DGGITQSPKYLFRKEGQNVTLSCEQNLNHDAMYWYRQDPGQGLRLIYYSQIVNDFQKGDIAEGYSVSREKKESFPLTVTSAQKNPTAFYLCASSTLAGQRETQYFGPGTRLLVL.

The rearrangement links TRBV3-1 (or the pseudogene TRBV3-2) to TRBJ2-1; 8 nucleotides match TRBD2. Trimming at V came to 1 base and at J to 12 bases, leaving 11 bases not matched to a gene. CDR1 and CDR2 (germline): LGHDT, YNNKEL (reference sequence). The CDR3 runs to 15 residues. The CDR3 DNA sequence: TGTGCCAGCAGCCAAGGACTAGCGCCTCCGCAAAGGCAGTTCTTC. It is translated as CASSQGLAPPQRQFF.

V gene TRBV9 combines with J gene TRBJ1-2; 7 positions match TRBD1. The J segment lost 2 bases and the V segment lost 0 bases, leaving 10 bases of the junction unmatched. The CDR3 runs to 17 residues. Germline assignment: CDR1 SGDLS and CDR2 YYNGEE. CDR3 protein: CASSVDGRDRANYGYTF. Here the CDR3 DNA reads TGTGCCAGCAGCGTAGATGGACGGGACAGAGCCAACTATGGCTACACCTTC. The variable domain in full, completed from reference TRBV9 and TRBJ1-2, reads DSGVTQTPKHLITATGQRVTLRCSPRSGDLSVYWYQQSLDQGLQFLIQYYNGEERAKGNILERFSAQQFPDLHSELNLSSLELGDSALYFCASSVDGRDRANYGYTFGSGTRLTVV.

The chain uses TRBV7-8 and TRBJ1-6; D gene unclear. This CDR3 contains 16 residues. V shed 3 bases and J shed 7 bases, with 16 bases lying between them. Per germline, CDR1 SGHVS and CDR2 FQNEAQ. The chain's CDR3 is CASSLGRLPDNSPLHF. CDR3 DNA: TGTGCCAGCAGCTTGGGCCGGCTTCCAGACAATTCACCCCTCCACTTT.

The chain uses TRBV6-2 or TRBV6-3 and TRBJ1-1, with 7 bases aligning to TRBD1. CDR1 is MNHEY and CDR2 is SVGEGT in the germline V gene. There are 16 residues in the CDR3. V was pared by 5 bases and J by 5 bases, with 14 bases of the junction left unmatched. DNA for the CDR3: TGTGCCAGCAGTCAGGGGGTTCGGGTAACGTGGACTGAAGCTTTCTTT. Protein: CASSQGVRVTWTEAFF.

V is TRBV4-2 and J is TRBJ2-2, with a possible D match to TRBD2 (7 bases). The germline V gene encodes CDR1 LGHNA and CDR2 YNFKEQ. The ends were cut back, 4 bases at V and 7 bases at J, with 16 bases in the middle. This CDR3 region has 15 residues. The DNA for the CDR3 is TGTGCCAGCAGCCCGAACGGGGGGCCTAACGGGGAGCTGTTTTTT. The encoded protein is CASSPNGGPNGELFF.